This record looks at one T cell receptor (beta chain) sequence and its context. Its antigen is unknown. TCRdb's table, derived via immunoSEQ multiplex PCR, lists solely in-frame clones and lacks some. The sample has under 850,000 clones, roughly 72% seen once. This entry comes from a study of shared clonotypes between healthy human individuals. Study-wide points: In general, naive subsets displayed greater estimated richness than memory subsets did. Non-shared clonotypes were found to have lower generation probabilities than the clonotypes that were shared by all four of the sorted-subset donors.

V was clipped by 3 bases and J by 2 bases, with 7 bases between them. This CDR3 region has 13 residues. The germline V gene has CDR1 MDHEN and CDR2 SYDVKM. Healthy adults negative for HIV, lacking recent acute infections or vaccinations, served as donors. Every contributor of samples was a Caucasian grown-up residing in Nashville, Tennessee. Sequenced sample: memory CD4+ T cells sorted from blood. Subset indicated: CD45RA-negative fraction. The clonotype was recovered from a woman in her 30s in good health. The chain links TRBV28 to TRBJ1-2; D gene unclear. CDR3 sequence reads: CASSFGWNYGYTF. In DNA, the CDR3 is TGTGCCAGCAGTTTTGGGTGGAACTATGGCTACACCTTC.